The 2 T cell receptor beta chains below were found in one sample sequenced in a study of molecular identifiers for immune sequencing clone quantification. TCRdb recomputed calls from the PCR reads with MiXCR, one row per CDR3 protein. The table has roughly 630,000 distinct CDR3 sequences, less than 30% seen once. Sequenced sample: naive CD8+ T cells from blood, with Jurkat cell RNA spiked in. Stated subset: FACS-sorted CD8+CD4-CCR7+CD45RA+ naive T cells. The receptors were sampled from a human donor in good health. Some libraries in this study had Jurkat cell RNA spiked in.

Turning to this clonotype: The conserved closing phenylalanine or tryptophan is absent in this CDR3, likely reflecting a read error. The chain uses TRBV19 and TRBJ1-5; the match to TRBD1 covers 7 bases. Germline V gives CDR1 LNHDA, CDR2 SQIVND (reference sequence). With 3 bases clipped from V and 11 bases from J, the junction kept 13 bases outside the gene matches. The CDR3 loop spans 15 amino acids. The CDR3 DNA reads as TGTGCCAGTAGTATTGCACAAACAGGGGTGGAGGCCCAGCATATT. Encoded protein: CASSIAQTGVEAQHI.

This clonotype showed up just once. Possible read error: a much larger clone is one base away. This chain links TRBV20-1 with TRBJ2-3, with D hard to call. The CDR3 totals 15 residues. The germline V and J ends were trimmed by 1 base and 4 bases, with 15 bases remaining between them. Germline-derived CDR1 and CDR2 are DFQATT and SNEGSKA (reference sequence). CDR3 protein: CSARASTNSADTQYF. The CDR3, as DNA: TGCAGTGCTAGAGCATCGACAAACAGCGCAGATACGCAGTATTTT.